This entry lists 20 T cell receptor beta chains sequenced from one sample in a study of T-cell reconstitution after alpha-beta-depleted transplantation in children. As it was prepared, the TCRbeta library received unique molecular identifiers. TCRdb reanalysed the PCR reads using MiXCR and keeps one entry per CDR3 protein. The data show approximately 130,000 distinct CDR3 sequences, 8% to 10% seen once. This specimen was PBMCs, mostly from graft donor cells, taken 180 days after TCRalphabeta/CD19-depleted stem cell transplant. Source of these receptors: a girl in the first two years of life who had a stem cell transplant for combined immunodeficiency, so the T cells may come from the graft donor.

This clonotype occurred a few times. The chain links TRBV4-3 to TRBJ2-3; no clear D gene. The CDR3 extends over 17 amino acids. Germline values: CDR1 LGHNA, CDR2 YSLEER. V dropped 3 bases and J dropped 0 bases, with 16 bases sitting between them. Written as DNA, the CDR3 is TGCGCCAGCAGCCACCTGCCACTCGTGTTTAGCACAGATACGCAGTATTTT. Residues: CASSHLPLVFSTDTQYF.

The J gene is TRBJ2-1, the V gene TRBV20-1, with 9 bases aligning to TRBD2. The CDR3 loop spans 15 amino acids. V shed 5 bases and J 3 bases; nucleotides not matched to a gene: 8. Germline values: CDR1 DFQATT, CDR2 SNEGSKA (reference sequence). CDR3 nucleotides: TGCAGTGCTCTTCCTCTAGCGGGAAGCTACAATGAGCAGTTCTTC. Translation gives CSALPLAGSYNEQFF.

The chain joins TRBV28 to TRBJ2-7, with 8 bases aligning to TRBD2. Germline lookup yields CDR1 MDHEN and CDR2 SYDVKM. The CDR3 consists of 16 residues. Trimming cost V 3 bases and J 0 bases; bases outside gene matches: 7. CDR3 loop: CASSFGIAGSSYEQYF. The CDR3 nucleotides read TGTGCCAGCAGTTTCGGAATAGCGGGGTCCTCCTACGAGCAGTACTTC.

The V and J genes are TRBV6-1 and TRBJ2-6; 9 nucleotides match TRBD1. There are 17 residues in the CDR3. Germline V gives CDR1 MNHNS, CDR2 SASEGT. V was pared by 4 bases and J by 0 bases, with 4 bases of the junction left unmatched. The CDR3 DNA sequence: TGTGCCAGCAGTGGGACAGGGGATAGCTCTGGGGCCAACGTCCTGACTTTC. As protein: CASSGTGDSSGANVLTF.

The table lists this clonotype with many counts. This chain uses TRBV20-1 with TRBJ2-7; 9 bases align to TRBD1. V gave up 3 bases and J gave up 6 bases; unmatched junction bases: 6. Per germline, CDR1 DFQATT and CDR2 SNEGSKA (reference sequence). The CDR3 runs 13 residues. CDR3 nucleotides: TGCAGTGCTAGGAAGGGACAGGGTTCCGAGCAGTACTTC. This encodes CSARKGQGSEQYF.

This clonotype was counted a few times. This CDR3 reads CSARIASGTDTQYF. CDR3 nucleotides: TGCAGTGCTAGGATAGCTAGCGGCACAGATACGCAGTATTTT. The chain combines TRBV20-1 with TRBJ2-3; D is possibly TRBD2 (6 bases). With 3 bases removed from V and 1 base from J, the gap between germline ends came to 11 bases. The CDR3 has 14 residues. Per germline, CDR1 DFQATT and CDR2 SNEGSKA (reference sequence).

This clonotype was counted a few times. The chain links TRBV6-1 to TRBJ1-2, with a tentative D call TRBD1 (5 bases). The germline V gene has CDR1 MNHNS and CDR2 SASEGT. The V end lost 2 bases, the J end lost 3 bases, and 10 bases lay between the germline ends. The CDR3 consists of 14 residues. Here the CDR3 reads CASSEQGAHYGYTF. The CDR3 DNA follows: TGTGCCAGCAGTGAACAGGGAGCCCACTATGGCTACACCTTC.

This chain joins TRBV11-2 and TRBJ2-4, with 8 positions matching TRBD2. After removal of 5 bases from V and 0 bases from J, the junction contained 12 bases not matched to a gene. The CDR3 extends over 18 amino acids. The germline gives CDR1 SGHAT, CDR2 FQNNGV. CDR3 nucleotides: TGTGCCAGCAGCATGAGTAGCAGCGGGAGTGGAGCCAAAAACATTCAGTACTTC. It yields the protein CASSMSSSGSGAKNIQYF.

The V call is TRBV5-1, the J call TRBJ2-7; TRBD1 matches at 10 bases. The CDR3 runs 13 residues. V trimming: 7 bases; J trimming: 0 bases; junction bases outside the gene matches: 1. CDR1 is SGHRS, CDR2 YFSETQ, per germline. In nucleotides, the CDR3 is TGCGCCAGCCGACAGGGGGCCTCCTACGAGCAGTACTTC. This translates into CASRQGASYEQYF.

This chain joins TRBV15 and TRBJ2-7, with D tentatively TRBD2 (6 bases). Germline-derived CDR1 and CDR2 are LNHNV and YYDKDF (reference sequence). CDR3 length: 14 amino acids. V was shortened by 6 bases and J by 2 bases, with 14 bases between the two germline ends. CDR3 residues: CATRPGLLTYEQYF. DNA for the CDR3: TGTGCCACCAGACCGGGACTCCTAACCTACGAGCAGTACTTC.

The gene calls are TRBV7-2 and TRBJ2-7; 7 nucleotides line up with TRBD1. V lost 3 bases to trimming and J lost 2 bases; unmatched junction nucleotides: 7. The CDR3 consists of 15 residues. CDR1 SGHTA and CDR2 FQGNSA come from the germline V gene. In nucleotides, the CDR3 is TGTGCCAGCAGCTTCTCGGACAGGCCCACCTACGAGCAGTACTTC. It codes for CASSFSDRPTYEQYF.

This clonotype was observed at least ten times. The rearrangement joins TRBV5-1 to TRBJ2-5; a weak D match, TRBD1 (5 bases). V lost 10 bases to trimming and J lost 4 bases, with 17 bases between them. The CDR3 is 13 residues long. CDR1 is SGHRS and CDR2 is YFSETQ in the germline V gene. The DNA of the CDR3 is TGCGCCTCGTGGGGCACCACTACAGAGACCCAGTACTTC. It yields the protein CASWGTTTETQYF. Full variable domain (outside the CDR3, taken from reference TRBV5-1 and TRBJ2-5): KAGVTQTPRYLIKTRGQQVTLSCSPISGHRSVSWYQQTPGQGLQFLFEYFSETQRNKGNFPGRFSGRQFSNSRSEMNVSTLELGDSALYLCASWGTTTETQYFGPGTRLLVL.

Only a few counts were recorded for this clonotype. The chain uses TRBV12-3 or TRBV12-4 and TRBJ2-7; D is perhaps TRBD1 or TRBD2 (6 bases each). This CDR3 region has 18 residues. Deletions cut 6 bases from V and 0 bases from J, with 24 bases between. The CDR3 loop reads CASRLGKAGGFSSYEQYF. CDR3 in DNA: TGTGCCAGCAGGTTGGGTAAGGCCGGGGGCTTCAGCTCCTACGAGCAGTACTTC.

At least ten counts were recorded for this clonotype. The J gene is TRBJ1-1, the V gene TRBV6-5, with TRBD1 as a possible D gene (5 bases). Trimming pared 2 bases from V and 1 base from J, leaving 11 bases between. Looked up from germline, CDR1 is MNHEY and CDR2 is SVGAGI. The CDR3 extends over 15 amino acids. The CDR3 loop is CASSYEGLSNTEAFF. CDR3 sequence (DNA): TGTGCCAGCAGTTACGAGGGACTTTCGAACACTGAAGCTTTCTTT.

CDR3 nucleotides: TGTGCCAGCAGCCTAAGGACAGTCTACAATGAGCAGTTCTTC. Residues: CASSLRTVYNEQFF. This chain uses TRBV7-2 with TRBJ2-1, with D tentatively TRBD1 (6 bases). The CDR3 runs to 14 residues. Germline V gene data show CDR1 as SGHTA and CDR2 as FQGNSA. V was trimmed by 5 bases and J by 3 bases, leaving 11 bases between them.

DNA of the CDR3: TGTGCCACCAGCAGAGTCCAGGGACTCACCGGGGAGCTGTTTTTT. It translates to CATSRVQGLTGELFF. J is TRBJ2-2 and V is TRBV15, with a weak D call TRBD2 (6 bases). The CDR3 has 15 amino acids. V was pared by 1 base and J by 4 bases, with 10 bases between. The germline gives CDR1 LNHNV, CDR2 YYDKDF (reference sequence).

This clonotype came up a few times. This rearrangement joins TRBV28 to TRBJ1-5; the D gene is possibly TRBD1 (5 bases). This CDR3 has 14 residues. Per the germline V gene, CDR1 is MDHEN and CDR2 is SYDVKM. V lost 6 bases and J 5 bases, leaving 14 bases between the germline ends. The CDR3 DNA reads TGTGCCAGCAGCCCTGCCCGGGACTATCAGCCCCAGCATTTT. Amino acids: CASSPARDYQPQHF.

The chain joins TRBV27 to TRBJ2-7; D unclear. The CDR3 contains 14 residues. The V end lost 3 bases, the J end lost 6 bases, and 15 bases lay between the germline ends. Germline V CDR1 and CDR2: MNHEY, SMNVEV (reference sequence). The DNA for the CDR3 is TGTGCCAGCAGTTTCAGTGGGCTTCTGGGCGAGCAGTACTTC. Translating it yields CASSFSGLLGEQYF.

This clonotype came up a few times. V is TRBV12-3 or TRBV12-4 and J is TRBJ1-5; 7 bases fit TRBD1. J gave up 1 base and V 3 bases, and 3 bases lay outside the gene matches. This CDR3 has 15 amino acids. For the CDR3, the DNA is TGTGCCAGCAGTTTCCAGGGGGAAAGCAATCAGCCCCAGCATTTT. Protein product: CASSFQGESNQPQHF.

There are a few counts of this clonotype. The rearrangement links TRBV11-2 to TRBJ1-3, with a possible D match to TRBD1 (5 bases). CDR1 and CDR2 (germline): SGHAT, FQNNGV. V was shortened by 0 bases and J by 1 base, with 22 bases between the two germline ends. This CDR3 has 20 amino acids. The CDR3 sequence is CASSLEGTIGKSVSGNTIYF. DNA of the CDR3: TGTGCCAGCAGCTTAGAAGGGACTATCGGGAAGTCCGTGTCTGGAAACACCATATATTTT.